In this sample, the clone carrying this TCR beta chain turned up many times. Antigen specificity is unknown. The germline V gene encodes CDR1 KGHDR and CDR2 SFDVKD. Trimming at V came to 5 bases and at J to 9 bases, leaving 9 bases not matched to a gene. The CDR3 totals 15 residues. This entry comes from a study of molecular identifiers for immune sequencing clone quantification. General study findings and limits: For effector cells, clones above 20 RNA copies held over 97% of molecules; for naive cells, under 1%.

TCRdb independently ran MiXCR on the PCR reads; one entry per CDR3 protein. The data hold 300,000 to 400,000 distinct CDR3 sequences, with about a fifth observed a single time. The sequence derives from a human donor in good health. Some libraries in this study had Jurkat cell RNA spiked in. Source material: naive CD8+ T cells from blood, with Jurkat cell RNA spiked in. Subset meaning: FACS-sorted CD8+CD4-CCR7+CD45RA+ naive T cells. V gene TRBV24-1 combines with J gene TRBJ2-1, with 10 nucleotides matching TRBD2. DNA for the CDR3: TGTGCCACCAGTGCGGGGGGTTCTAGCGGGAGTGAGCAGTTCTTC. This translates into CATSAGGSSGSEQFF.